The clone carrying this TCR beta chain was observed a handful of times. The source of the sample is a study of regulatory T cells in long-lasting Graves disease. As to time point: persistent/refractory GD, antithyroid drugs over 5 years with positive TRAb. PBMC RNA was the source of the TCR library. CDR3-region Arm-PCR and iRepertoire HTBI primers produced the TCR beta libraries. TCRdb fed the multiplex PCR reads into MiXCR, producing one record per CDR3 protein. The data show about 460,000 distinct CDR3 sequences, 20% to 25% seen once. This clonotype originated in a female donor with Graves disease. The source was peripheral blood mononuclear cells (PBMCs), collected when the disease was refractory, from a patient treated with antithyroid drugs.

CDR3 coding DNA: TGTGCCAGCAGCTTAGCAAGGATGGGAGGCTCTGGAAACACCATATATTTT. Translated: CASSLARMGGSGNTIYF. The V call is TRBV7-2, the J call TRBJ1-3; D not resolved. The CDR3 covers 17 residues. V was clipped by 0 bases and J by 0 bases, with 12 bases between them. Germline assignment: CDR1 SGHTA and CDR2 FQGNSA.